The rows below give T cell receptor beta chains drawn from one sample of a study of molecular identifiers for immune sequencing clone quantification. One entry per CDR3 protein results from TCRdb running MiXCR on the PCR reads. Of fewer than 70,000 distinct CDR3 sequences in the sample, 15% to 20% were seen once. Specimen: naive CD8+ T cells from blood, with Jurkat cell RNA spiked in. The receptors here all came from a human donor in good health. Some libraries in this study had Jurkat cell RNA spiked in. Both conserved end residues are part of each CDR3. D genes are given only for firm matches. Only some rows state a clone size, as once, few, many or a class for expanded clones.

j_call d_call v_call clone_size cdr3_nt cdr3_aa
TRBJ1-2 NA TRBV19 NA TGTGCCAGTAGTCTTACAAGGGATTCATACTATGGCTACACCTTC CASSLTRDSYYGYTF
TRBJ1-4 NA TRBV7-9 NA TGTGCCAGCAGCCCGAAAACCGCGGGGCAGGCTCATGAAAAACTGTTTTTT CASSPKTAGQAHEKLFF
TRBJ2-5 NA TRBV12-3/TRBV12-4 many TGTGCCAGCAGTTCGGGGGCTTCCTCTTACGGGGAGACCCAGTACTTC CASSSGASSYGETQYF
TRBJ2-7 TRBD2 TRBV15 few TGTGCCACCAGCAGAGAGCGGGGCGGGGGGACCTACGAGCAGTACTTC CATSRERGGGTYEQYF
TRBJ2-7 TRBD1 TRBV15 many TGTGCCACCAGCAGTTTACGGGACAGGGCTTACGAGCAGTACTTC CATSSLRDRAYEQYF
TRBJ2-5 NA TRBV11-2 many TGTGCCAGCAGGGTTGGGGAGACCCAGTACTTC CASRVGETQYF
TRBJ2-1 TRBD2 TRBV20-1 many TGCAGTGCTAGAGAAAGACTAGCGGGGTGGAACAATGAGCAGTTCTTC CSARERLAGWNNEQFF
TRBJ2-7 TRBD1 TRBV7-9 many TGTGCCAGCAGCTTAGCCCCCGGGACAGCTACTCGGCACGAGCAGTACTTC CASSLAPGTATRHEQYF
TRBJ2-3 TRBD2 TRBV15 many TGTGCCACCAAGACTAGCGGGAGGTATGATACGCAGTATTTT CATKTSGRYDTQYF
TRBJ2-1 TRBD2 TRBV7-9 NA TGTGCCAGCCTTAGCGGGGGGTCCTACAATGAGCAGTTCTTC CASLSGGSYNEQFF
TRBJ2-1 TRBD1 TRBV11-2 many TGTGCCAGCAGCTTAGAGGGACAGGGGAGCGATGAGCAGTTCTTC CASSLEGQGSDEQFF
TRBJ2-5 NA TRBV7-9 many TGTGCCAGCAGTCATCCTGGACAGCGCCAAGAGACCCAGTACTTC CASSHPGQRQETQYF
TRBJ2-6 NA TRBV7-9 NA TGTGCCGGCAGTCCGCTGACTTCTGGGGCCAACGTCCTGACTTTC CAGSPLTSGANVLTF
TRBJ2-6 NA TRBV4-1 many TGCGCCAGCAGCCAGGGGCATGGCTCTGGGGCCAACGTCCTGACTTTC CASSQGHGSGANVLTF
TRBJ2-3 NA TRBV23-1 medium-sized TGCGCCAGCAGTTCCGGGACACCCACAGATACGCAGTATTTT CASSSGTPTDTQYF
TRBJ2-3 TRBD2 TRBV4-1 many TGCGCCAGCAAGGCTGCGGGAGGGATCTTTGCAGATACGCAGTATTTT CASKAAGGIFADTQYF
TRBJ2-5 TRBD1 TRBV7-8 few TGTGCCAGCAGAGTTACCGGGACAGGGGGGACCCAGTACTTC CASRVTGTGGTQYF
TRBJ2-2 NA TRBV18 many TGTGCCAGCTCACCGGGATTTGCGAACACCGGGGAGCTGTTTTTT CASSPGFANTGELFF
TRBJ2-5 NA TRBV7-6 many TGTGCCAGCAGCTTAGCATCTCAAGAGACCCAGTACTTC CASSLASQETQYF
TRBJ2-3 NA TRBV21-1 many TGTGCCAGCAGCAACGAAACGGTTCCTGGACAGGTTCACACAGATACGCAGTATTTT CASSNETVPGQVHTDTQYF
TRBJ2-1 NA TRBV5-1 many TGCGCCAGCAGCTTGGGTGACCGGGAGTGGGTAGTGTCCTACAATGAGCAGTTCTTC CASSLGDREWVVSYNEQFF
TRBJ1-3 NA TRBV20-1 many TGCAGTGCTAGACTCCCGGGTCGGGGGGCGACTGGAAACACCATATATTTT CSARLPGRGATGNTIYF
TRBJ2-3 TRBD2 TRBV2 many TGTGCCAGCATGTCGGGAGGGAAAGATACGCAGTATTTT CASMSGGKDTQYF
TRBJ2-3 TRBD2 TRBV10-3 medium-sized TGTGCCATCAGATCGGGACTAGCGGGAGTCCGGAGTCCCGATACGCAGTATTTT CAIRSGLAGVRSPDTQYF
TRBJ1-3 NA TRBV6-1 many TGTGCCAGCAGTGAACACCGGGTCTACTCTGGAAACACCATATATTTT CASSEHRVYSGNTIYF
TRBJ2-7 NA TRBV5-1 many TGCGCCAGCAGCTTGTTTTTAGCCTACGAGCAGTACTTC CASSLFLAYEQYF
TRBJ2-1 NA TRBV30 NA TGTGCCTGGAGTGTGGGGGACAAGAGCCTTTTTGATGAGCAGTTCTTC CAWSVGDKSLFDEQFF
TRBJ2-3 NA TRBV4-1 many TGCGCCAGCACGGAGGGCCTTGGAGCAGATACGCAGTATTTT CASTEGLGADTQYF
TRBJ2-7 NA TRBV29-1 NA TGCGGCGTTGAGGAGGTTTCCGAGGTCGGGGACGAGCAGTACTTC CGVEEVSEVGDEQYF
TRBJ2-3 NA TRBV28 many TGTGCCAGCTGCGGGGGCACAGATACGCAGTATTTT CASCGGTDTQYF
TRBJ2-7 NA TRBV11-2 few TGTGCCAGCAGCTCGCCCCTGGGACGGCGCGTGAAGCAGTACTTC CASSSPLGRRVKQYF
TRBJ2-5 NA TRBV28 NA TGTGCCAGCGGTTTAGGGGTAGAGACCCAGTACTTC CASGLGVETQYF
TRBJ2-6 NA TRBV2 many TGTGCCAGCAGTGAAGGGGCTGGTGGGGCCAACGTCCTGACTTTC CASSEGAGGANVLTF
TRBJ2-2 NA TRBV7-6 few TGTGCCAGCAGCTTAGCGGGGGGCGAGAACACCGGGGAGCTGTTTTTT CASSLAGGENTGELFF
TRBJ2-3 TRBD2 TRBV4-1 few TGCGCCAGCAGCGCCCCCGCTAGCGGGAGCACAGATACGCAGTATTTT CASSAPASGSTDTQYF
TRBJ2-1 NA TRBV25-1 many TGTGCCAGCAGATCAAGTAAACCCAGGGAGACGTCCTCAAGCTCCTACAATGAGCAGTTCTTC CASRSSKPRETSSSSYNEQFF
TRBJ2-1 TRBD2 TRBV27 few TGTGCCAGCAGTTTGACTAGCGGGAGTAGAAATGAGCAGTTCTTC CASSLTSGSRNEQFF
TRBJ2-2 TRBD2 TRBV20-1 NA TGCGGTGCTAGTGGGGGGGGGAACGTAGTCACCGGGGAGCTGTTTTTT CGASGGGNVVTGELFF
TRBJ2-2 TRBD2 TRBV6-5 many TGTGCCAGCAGCCGACTAGCGGGAGGGCCGAACACCGGGGAGCTGTTTTTT CASSRLAGGPNTGELFF
TRBJ2-7 TRBD1 TRBV28 few TGTGCCATTACGAGACCGGGACAGGGGTCCTACGAGCAGTACTTC CAITRPGQGSYEQYF
TRBJ2-7 NA TRBV9 few TGTGCCAGCAGCGCGGGGCAGAAAACATCCTACGAGCAGTACTTC CASSAGQKTSYEQYF
TRBJ2-3 NA TRBV6-6 once TGTGCCAGCAGTTCCTACAAGACTAACGGGAGCACAGATACGCAGTATTTT CASSSYKTNGSTDTQYF
TRBJ1-4 NA TRBV27 many TGTGCCACTCGGACCGTTAATGAAAAACTGTTTTTT CATRTVNEKLFF
TRBJ1-5 NA TRBV7-8 many TGTGCCAGCAGCTTAAACCCCAATCAGCCCCAGCATTTT CASSLNPNQPQHF
TRBJ1-4 TRBD1 TRBV19 many TGTGCCAGTAGTAGTCAGGGGGCGAGGGAAAAACTGTTTTTT CASSSQGAREKLFF
TRBJ1-3 TRBD1 TRBV20-1 many TGCAGTGCTAGGCTGACAGGGGAAGGAAACACCATATATTTT CSARLTGEGNTIYF
TRBJ2-3 TRBD2 TRBV27 many TGTGCCAGCAGTTTCCTGGCGGGAGGTGGCACAGATACGCAGTATTTT CASSFLAGGGTDTQYF
TRBJ1-4 NA TRBV5-3 few TGTGCCAGCAGCTTGTCCAGGGCAACTAATGTAAAACTGTTTTTT CASSLSRATNVKLFF
TRBJ2-2 TRBD1 TRBV11-2 many TGTGCCAGCAGCTTCGGCAGGGGGTTCAACACCGGGGAGCTGTTTTTT CASSFGRGFNTGELFF
TRBJ2-1 NA TRBV4-1 many TGCGCCAGCAGCCAAGCCATCACCCGCTCCTACAATGAGCAGTTCTTC CASSQAITRSYNEQFF
TRBJ2-7 NA TRBV6-6 many TGTGCCAGCAGTTACACCACAGGGAACGAGCAGTACTTC CASSYTTGNEQYF
TRBJ2-5 TRBD2 TRBV16 many TGTGCCAGCAGCCAGCCCCCGTATCGAGCGGGAGGCCCCGAAGAGACCCAGTACTTC CASSQPPYRAGGPEETQYF